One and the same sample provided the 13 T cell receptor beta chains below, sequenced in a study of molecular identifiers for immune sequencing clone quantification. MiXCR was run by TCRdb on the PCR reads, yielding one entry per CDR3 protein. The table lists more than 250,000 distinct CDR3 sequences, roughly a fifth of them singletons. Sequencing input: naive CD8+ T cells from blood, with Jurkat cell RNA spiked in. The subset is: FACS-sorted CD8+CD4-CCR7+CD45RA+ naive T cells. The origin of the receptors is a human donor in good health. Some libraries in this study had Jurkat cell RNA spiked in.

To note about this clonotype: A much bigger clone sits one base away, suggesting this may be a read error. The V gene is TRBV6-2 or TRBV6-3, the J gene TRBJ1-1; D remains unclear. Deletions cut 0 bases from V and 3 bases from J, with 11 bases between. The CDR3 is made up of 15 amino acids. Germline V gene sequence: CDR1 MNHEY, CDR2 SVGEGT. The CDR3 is CASSYSLGKDTEAFF. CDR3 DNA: TGTGCCAGCAGTTACTCGCTTGGGAAGGACACTGAAGCTTTCTTT.

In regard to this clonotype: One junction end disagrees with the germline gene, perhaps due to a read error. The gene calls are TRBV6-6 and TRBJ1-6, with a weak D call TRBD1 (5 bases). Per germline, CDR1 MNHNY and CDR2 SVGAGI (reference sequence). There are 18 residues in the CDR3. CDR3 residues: CASSYSNFGRGYNPPLHF. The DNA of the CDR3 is TGTGCCAGCAGTTACTCGAATTTCGGTAGGGGCTATAATCCACCCCTCCACTTT.

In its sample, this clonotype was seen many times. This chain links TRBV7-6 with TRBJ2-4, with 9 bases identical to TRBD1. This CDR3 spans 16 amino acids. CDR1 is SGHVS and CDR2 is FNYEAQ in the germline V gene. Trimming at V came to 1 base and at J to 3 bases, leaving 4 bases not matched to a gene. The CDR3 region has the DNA TGTGCCAGCAGCTTAGGGACAGGGGCTGGCAAAAACATTCAGTACTTC. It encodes CASSLGTGAGKNIQYF. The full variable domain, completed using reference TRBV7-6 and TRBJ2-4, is GAGVSQSPRYKVTKRGQDVALRCDPISGHVSLYWYRQALGQGPEFLTYFNYEAQQDKSGLPNDRFSAERPEGSISTLTIQRTEQRDSAMYRCASSLGTGAGKNIQYFGAGTRLSVL.

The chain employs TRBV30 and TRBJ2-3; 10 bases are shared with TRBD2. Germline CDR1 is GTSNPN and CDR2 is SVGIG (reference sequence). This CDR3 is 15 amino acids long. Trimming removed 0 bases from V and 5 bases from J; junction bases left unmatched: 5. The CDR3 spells CAWSVRAGGLDTQYF. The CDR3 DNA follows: TGTGCCTGGAGTGTACGAGCGGGGGGGTTAGATACGCAGTATTTT.

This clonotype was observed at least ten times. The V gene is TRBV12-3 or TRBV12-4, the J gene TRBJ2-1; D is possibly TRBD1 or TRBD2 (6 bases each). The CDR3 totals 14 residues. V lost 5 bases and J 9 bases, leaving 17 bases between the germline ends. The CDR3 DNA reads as TGTGCCAGCAGTCGCGGGACACCCTCCGGTGAGCAGTTCTTC. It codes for CASSRGTPSGEQFF.

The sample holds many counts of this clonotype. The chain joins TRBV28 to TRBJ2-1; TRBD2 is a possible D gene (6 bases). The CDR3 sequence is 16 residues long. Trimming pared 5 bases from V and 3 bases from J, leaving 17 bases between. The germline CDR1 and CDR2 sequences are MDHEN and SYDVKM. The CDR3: CASSPIAEPVYNEQFF. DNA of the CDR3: TGTGCCAGCAGTCCTATAGCGGAACCCGTCTACAATGAGCAGTTCTTC.

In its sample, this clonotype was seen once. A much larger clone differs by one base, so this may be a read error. The CDR3 loop is CSAKGRQNAGELFF. CDR3 DNA: TGCAGTGCTAAGGGCCGACAGAACGCCGGGGAGCTGTTTTTT. The gene calls are TRBV20-1 and TRBJ2-2; D perhaps matches TRBD1 (5 bases). The CDR3 is 14 amino acids. CDR1 is DFQATT, CDR2 SNEGSKA, per germline (reference sequence).

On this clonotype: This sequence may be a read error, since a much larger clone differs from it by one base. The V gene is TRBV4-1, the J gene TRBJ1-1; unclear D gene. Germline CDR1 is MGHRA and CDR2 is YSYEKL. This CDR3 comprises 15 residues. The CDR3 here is CASSQDYSMNTEASF. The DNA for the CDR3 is TGCGCCAGCAGCCAAGATTACAGCATGAACACTGAAGCTTCCTTT.

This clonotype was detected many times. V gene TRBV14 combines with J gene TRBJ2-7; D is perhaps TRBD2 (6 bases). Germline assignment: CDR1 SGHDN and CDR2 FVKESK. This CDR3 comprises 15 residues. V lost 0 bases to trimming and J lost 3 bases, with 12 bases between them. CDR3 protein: CASSQDVNSGYEQYF. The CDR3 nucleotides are TGTGCCAGCAGCCAAGATGTGAATAGCGGCTACGAGCAGTACTTC.

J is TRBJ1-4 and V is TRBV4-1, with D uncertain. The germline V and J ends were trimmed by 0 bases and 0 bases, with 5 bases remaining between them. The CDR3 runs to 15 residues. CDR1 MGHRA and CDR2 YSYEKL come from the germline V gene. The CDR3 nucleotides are TGCGCCAGCAGCCAAGACGCCTCAACTAATGAAAAACTGTTTTTT. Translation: CASSQDASTNEKLFF.

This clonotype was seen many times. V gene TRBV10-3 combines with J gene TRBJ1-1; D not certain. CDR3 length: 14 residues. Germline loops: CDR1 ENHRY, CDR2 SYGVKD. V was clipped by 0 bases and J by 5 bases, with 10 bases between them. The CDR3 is CAISESSGGTEAFF. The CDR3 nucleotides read TGTGCCATCAGTGAGTCGTCCGGAGGGACTGAAGCTTTCTTT.

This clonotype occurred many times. CDR3 nucleotides: TGTGCCAGCAGCGTAGATCAGGGGAAGGATCAGCCCCAGCATTTT. This translates into CASSVDQGKDQPQHF. The chain recombines TRBV9 with TRBJ1-5; D possibly corresponds to TRBD1 (6 bases). Trimming took 0 bases from V and 5 from J, leaving 12 bases between them. The V gene's germline CDR1 is SGDLS and CDR2 YYNGEE. This CDR3 spans 15 amino acids. Together with reference TRBV9 and TRBJ1-5, the CDR3 gives the full variable domain: DSGVTQTPKHLITATGQRVTLRCSPRSGDLSVYWYQQSLDQGLQFLIQYYNGEERAKGNILERFSAQQFPDLHSELNLSSLELGDSALYFCASSVDQGKDQPQHFGDGTRLSIL.

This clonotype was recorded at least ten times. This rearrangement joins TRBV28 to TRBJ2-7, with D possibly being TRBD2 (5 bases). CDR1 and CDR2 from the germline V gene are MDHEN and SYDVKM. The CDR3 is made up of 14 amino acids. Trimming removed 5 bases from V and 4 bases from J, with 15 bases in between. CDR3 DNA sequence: TGTGCCAGCAGTCTGGGTGGGAGAGAGTACGAGCAGTACTTC. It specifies CASSLGGREYEQYF.